This T cell receptor (beta chain) derives from a study of shared clonotypes between healthy human individuals. Study findings and constraints: Clonotype sharing across several donors was observed for around 4.5% of naive CD4 clonotypes. Researchers found naive subsets generally carried larger estimated richness than memory subsets.

For this clone: Its antigen is still unknown.

Terminally differentiated effector memory CD45RA+ cells were excluded from the naive CD8 cells, which were CD45RO-negative and positively selected for CCR7. Produced via immunoSEQ multiplex PCR; TCRdb's table is partial and in-frame only. The table includes millions of clones, under 95% detected once. The sequence derives from a man aged 18-30 years in good health. Some clones in this sample may be carry-over from other donors' samples. The sample comprised naive CD8+ T cells from PBMCs.

This CDR3 is CASSPTSGRSYNEQFF. The CDR3 coding sequence is TGCGCCAGCAGCCCCACTAGCGGGAGGTCCTACAATGAGCAGTTCTTC. The rearrangement joins TRBV4-1 to TRBJ2-1; 12 bases align to TRBD2. CDR3 size: 16 residues. Losses at the gene ends were 4 bases for V and 1 base for J; bases not matched to a gene: 2. Germline V lookup: CDR1 MGHRA, CDR2 YSYEKL.